The 20 T cell receptor beta chains listed next were all sequenced from one sample in a study of cytomegalovirus exposure and HLA in healthy donors. Both 60 Vbeta primers and 13 Jbeta primers went into the PCR. Profiled with immunoSEQ multiplex PCR; TCRdb holds only in-frame clones, not every one. The top ten clones hold 2% to 2.5% of a sample with roughly 160,000 clones, 65% to 90% of them seen once. The sequenced sample consisted of PBMCs. The receptors here all came from a male donor in good health and CMV-seronegative.

This chain's CDR3 is CASSPRAYRETQYF. Here the CDR3 DNA reads TGTGCCAGCAGTCCCAGGGCGTACCGGGAGACCCAGTACTTC. The chain links TRBV6-1 to TRBJ2-5; possibly TRBD1 for D (5 bases). Germline V gene lookup returns CDR1 MNHNS and CDR2 SASEGT. V gave up 5 bases and J gave up 5 bases, with 15 bases separating them. The CDR3 runs 14 residues.

This chain connects TRBV5-5 to TRBJ1-1; D is possibly TRBD1 (5 bases). The CDR3 contains 14 residues. Looked up from germline, CDR1 is SGHKS and CDR2 is YYEKEE (reference sequence). Trimming left V 3 bases short and J 1 base short, with 10 bases between. CDR3 sequence (DNA): TGTGCCAGCAGCTACAGGTTTGCGAACACTGAAGCTTTCTTT. Translated: CASSYRFANTEAFF.

The chain joins TRBV5-1 to TRBJ1-5; the D gene is possibly TRBD1 (6 bases). V was pared by 6 bases and J by 5 bases, with 24 bases between. The germline gives CDR1 SGHRS, CDR2 YFSETQ. This CDR3 has 17 residues. This CDR3 reads CASTTTGSVVLDQPQHF. The CDR3 region has the DNA TGCGCCAGCACCACAACAGGGTCCGTCGTCCTCGATCAGCCCCAGCATTTT.

This clone was observed a few times. The chain has TRBV11-2 and TRBJ1-5, with TRBD1 matching over 8 bases. Germline V gene sequence: CDR1 SGHAT, CDR2 FQNNGV. The CDR3 runs to 15 residues. J lost 4 bases, V lost 5 bases, and 7 bases had no gene match. The CDR3 region is CASSLDRGGNQPQHF. In DNA, the CDR3 is TGTGCCAGCAGCCTCGACAGGGGTGGGAATCAGCCCCAGCATTTT.

Only a few counts were recorded for this clone. The DNA is left out, because the CDR3 cannot be placed on it with certainty; the CDR3 is given as TCRdb lists it. V and J are TRBV2 and TRBJ1-1; the table's D call of TRBD1 was not tested on the DNA. Germline CDR1 is SNHLY and CDR2 is FYNNEI. The CDR3 is 15 residues long, ends included. This CDR3 is CASSTSGQGWTEAFF.

V gene TRBV2 combines with J gene TRBJ1-2; D remains unclear. Germline lookup yields CDR1 SNHLY and CDR2 FYNNEI. The CDR3 loop spans 14 amino acids. Deletions cut 1 base from V and 5 bases from J, with 11 bases between. The CDR3 loop is CASSEVIRRYGYTF. The DNA of the CDR3 is TGTGCCAGCAGTGAAGTCATTCGGAGGTATGGCTACACCTTC.

J is TRBJ2-5 and V is TRBV7-8; tentatively, D is TRBD1 (6 bases). Looked up from germline, CDR1 is SGHVS and CDR2 is FQNEAQ. V lost 5 bases to trimming and J lost 2 bases, with 9 bases between them. The CDR3 is 13 amino acids. Written as DNA, the CDR3 is TGTGCCAGCAGCCGGACAGCACAAGAGACCCAGTACTTC. Its translation is CASSRTAQETQYF.

V usage is TRBV5-1 and J usage is TRBJ2-2, with D unresolved. The CDR3 consists of 13 residues. From germline, CDR1 is SGHRS and CDR2 YFSETQ. Trimming shortened V by 0 bases and J by 6 bases, and 6 bases separated the two germline ends. DNA for the CDR3: TGCGCCAGCAGCTTGGCCGTAGCCGGGGAGCTGTTTTTT. Amino acids: CASSLAVAGELFF.

The chain is built from TRBV30 and TRBJ2-3, with TRBD2 as a possible D gene (5 bases). Germline CDR1 reads GTSNPN; CDR2 reads SVGIG (reference sequence). Trimming removed 2 bases from V and 3 bases from J, with 9 bases in between. The CDR3 loop spans 13 amino acids. CDR3 coding DNA: TGTGCCTGGAGTTACGAGGGAACAGATACGCAGTATTTT. Translated: CAWSYEGTDTQYF.

CDR3 protein: CASSRWAGRTYEQYF. The CDR3 nucleotides read TGCGCCAGCAGCCGCTGGGCAGGGCGAACCTACGAGCAGTACTTC. The chain couples TRBV5-1 to TRBJ2-5; maybe TRBD1 (5 bases). The DNA end is a closer match to TRBJ2-7, so the J assignment may be wrong. This CDR3 is 15 amino acids long. The V gene's germline CDR1 is SGHRS and CDR2 YFSETQ.

The rearrangement links TRBV4-1 to TRBJ2-2; tentatively, D is TRBD2 (6 bases). The CDR3 runs 17 residues. Germline values: CDR1 MGHRA, CDR2 YSYEKL. Trimming removed 2 bases from V and 2 bases from J, with 15 bases in between. This CDR3 is CASSQWLGGVNTGELFF. DNA of the CDR3: TGCGCCAGCAGCCAATGGTTGGGCGGGGTAAACACCGGGGAGCTGTTTTTT.

The J gene is TRBJ1-4, the V gene TRBV5-1, with TRBD1 identical over 8 bases. The CDR3 extends over 16 amino acids. Germline CDR1 is SGHRS and CDR2 is YFSETQ. J was trimmed by 0 bases and V by 0 bases; bases with no gene match: 1. CDR3 loop: CASSLARGPTNEKLFF. The CDR3, as DNA: TGCGCCAGCAGCTTGGCCAGGGGGCCAACTAATGAAAAACTGTTTTTT.

The V gene is TRBV15, the J gene TRBJ1-2, with D perhaps matching TRBD1 (6 bases). V was cut by 0 bases and J by 4 bases, with 18 bases left in between. The CDR3 consists of 17 residues. Germline values: CDR1 LNHNV, CDR2 YYDKDF (reference sequence). The CDR3 DNA sequence: TGTGCCACCAGCAGAGATCTGGGGGCCGCTAGATTCTATGGCTACACCTTC. Its translation: CATSRDLGAARFYGYTF.

The J gene is TRBJ1-5, the V gene TRBV6-1; no firm D call. The germline V and J ends were trimmed by 1 base and 8 bases, with 9 bases remaining between them. This CDR3 region has 13 residues. Germline lookup yields CDR1 MNHNS and CDR2 SASEGT. CDR3 sequence reads: CASSEVLTKPQHF. In nucleotides, the CDR3 is TGTGCCAGCAGTGAAGTGCTGACTAAGCCCCAGCATTTT.

The rearrangement links TRBV4-3 to TRBJ2-1; D might be TRBD2 (5 bases). The CDR3 is made up of 15 amino acids. Per the germline V gene, CDR1 is LGHNA and CDR2 is YSLEER. Trimming removed 1 base at V and 0 bases at J, with 7 bases between. The CDR3, as DNA: TGCGCCAGCAGCCAAGTAGGGAGCTCCTACAATGAGCAGTTCTTC. Residues: CASSQVGSSYNEQFF.

The V call is TRBV10-3, the J call TRBJ2-2; weak D call: TRBD1 (5 bases). Trimming left V 0 bases short and J 10 bases short, with 9 bases between. Germline V gives CDR1 ENHRY, CDR2 SYGVKD. The CDR3 loop spans 13 amino acids. The DNA for the CDR3 is TGTGCCATCAGTGAGTCAAGGGGCGAGGAGCTGTTTTTT. This translates into CAISESRGEELFF.

The rearrangement links TRBV6-1 to TRBJ1-2; D unresolved. V dropped 10 bases and J dropped 3 bases, with 6 bases sitting between them. Germline V CDR1 and CDR2: MNHNS, SASEGT. The CDR3 is made up of 10 amino acids. CDR3: CATLYYGYTF. CDR3 DNA: TGTGCCACCCTGTACTATGGCTACACCTTC.

The chain uses TRBV28 and TRBJ2-7; maybe TRBD1 (5 bases). This CDR3 contains 13 residues. CDR1 is MDHEN, CDR2 SYDVKM, per germline. Trimming cost V 2 bases and J 2 bases, with 7 bases left between them. The CDR3 here is CASSLLTAYEQYF. The CDR3 DNA reads as TGTGCCAGCAGTTTACTGACAGCCTACGAGCAGTACTTC. Full variable domain (rest looked up from reference TRBV28 and TRBJ2-7): DVKVTQSSRYLVKRTGEKVFLECVQDMDHENMFWYRQDPGLGLRLIYFSYDVKMKEKGDIPEGYSVSREKKERFSLILESASTNQTSMYLCASSLLTAYEQYFGPGTRLTVT.

The sample holds one count of this clone. The V call is TRBV5-1, the J call TRBJ2-7, with 7 bases matching TRBD2. This CDR3 has 15 residues. With 5 bases clipped from V and 2 bases from J, the junction kept 10 bases outside the gene matches. CDR1 and CDR2 (germline): SGHRS, YFSETQ. CDR3 in amino acids: CASSLRLAETYEQYF. The CDR3 nucleotides are TGCGCCAGCAGTCTTAGGCTAGCGGAGACCTACGAGCAGTACTTC.

This sequence joins TRBV5-1 and TRBJ1-6; D not resolved. V lost 0 bases and J 7 bases, leaving 8 bases between the germline ends. The CDR3 loop spans 14 amino acids. The germline CDR1 and CDR2 sequences are SGHRS and YFSETQ. The CDR3 protein is CASSLGQMNSPLHF. In DNA form, the CDR3 reads TGCGCCAGCAGCTTGGGGCAGATGAATTCACCCCTCCACTTT.